Given below is one TCR beta chain in context. Its antigen is still unknown. This sample is part of a study of beta chain features in type 1 diabetes. In the study overall: Patients did not differ from healthy donors in age, gender or cell yield. Study-level points and caveats: No resolution was reached here on whether HLA type influences TCRB rearrangement.

Markers CD45RO/CCR7/CD25/CD127/CD95/CD27 served to sort CD4+ naive, central memory, regulatory and stem cell-like memory cells. Purities over 98% were achieved in all sorted populations. Every isolated RNA sample was fully reverse transcribed, so sequencing captured expressed TCRB transcripts. The assay was immunoSEQ multiplex PCR, and TCRdb's table has in-frame clones only and misses some. The data show a few hundred thousand clones, about 12% seen once. Sequencing was done on a sample of naive CD4+ T cells from blood. The source is a man aged 18-30 years in good health.

The CDR3 loop is CASSQDPGRVNQPQHF. Here the CDR3 DNA reads TGCGCCAGCAGCCAAGATCCGGGGAGGGTCAATCAGCCCCAGCATTTT. The V gene is TRBV4-1, the J gene TRBJ1-5, with unresolved D. The germline V gene encodes CDR1 MGHRA and CDR2 YSYEKL. The length of the CDR3 is 16 residues. The V end was cut by 0 bases, the J end by 3 bases, with 12 bases between.